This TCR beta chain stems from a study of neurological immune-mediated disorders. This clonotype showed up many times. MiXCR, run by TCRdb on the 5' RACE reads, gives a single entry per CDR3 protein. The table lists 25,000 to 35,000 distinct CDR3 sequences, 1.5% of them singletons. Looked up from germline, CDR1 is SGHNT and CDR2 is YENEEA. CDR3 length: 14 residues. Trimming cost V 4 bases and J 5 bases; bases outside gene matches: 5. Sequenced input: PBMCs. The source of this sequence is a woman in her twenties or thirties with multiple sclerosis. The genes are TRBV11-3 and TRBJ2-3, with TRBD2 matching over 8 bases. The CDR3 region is CASSSGGGGDTQYF. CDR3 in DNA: TGTGCCAGCAGCTCCGGGGGGGGCGGAGATACGCAGTATTTT.